The TCR beta chain under discussion was sequenced for a study of OX40 agonist ivuxolimab in advanced cancers. Study background: The study treated patients with ivuxolimab, an agonistic anti-OX40 (CD134) antibody. Partial responses occurred in three patients (one hepatocellular carcinoma, two cutaneous melanoma). Eligibility rules accepted prior anti-PD-1, anti-PD-L1 or anti-CTLA-4 therapy, and over 35% had some.

CDR3 length: 11 residues. Trimming cost V 0 bases and J 6 bases, with 5 bases left between them. Germline loops: CDR1 GTSNPN, CDR2 SVGIG (reference sequence). The data were produced by immunoSEQ multiplex PCR, yet TCRdb's version contains in-frame clones alone and is incomplete. The sample records more than 50,000 clones, 84% being singletons. Peripheral blood came from all dose cohorts at three timepoints. The receptor comes from an adult with an advanced solid tumor such as melanoma, head and neck, liver or kidney cancer. The chain recombines TRBV30 with TRBJ2-5; D is uncertain. The material sequenced was CD4+ or CD8+ T cells sorted from blood, taken in a trial of the OX40 agonist ivuxolimab. The CDR3 loop reads CAWSVKQTQYF. Here the CDR3 DNA reads TGTGCCTGGAGTGTAAAACAGACCCAGTACTTC.